Listed below are T cell receptor beta chains from one sample, sequenced in a study of identical twins' blood T cells. One entry per CDR3 protein, called by TCRdb with MiXCR from the 5' RACE reads. The table records around 380,000 distinct CDR3 sequences, about 28% of them present only once. The specimen sequenced was PBMCs. The origin of the receptors is a woman between 18 and 49 years old in good health. The CDR3 runs from the conserved cysteine through the conserved F or W. The D gene is left open where the match is weak. Size values are once, few and many counts, or a class for expanded clones, and some rows have none.

clone_size	d_call	j_call	v_call	cdr3_aa	cdr3_nt
.	.	TRBJ1-1	TRBV19	CASSTSGLTGNTEAFF	TGTGCCAGTAGTACCTCGGGTTTAACTGGGAACACTGAAGCTTTCTTT
few	.	TRBJ2-3	TRBV5-1	CASSLEGQISTDTQYF	TGCGCCAGCAGCTTGGAAGGCCAGATCAGCACAGATACGCAGTATTTT
few	.	TRBJ1-1	TRBV5-6	CASSPKSRGAFF	TGTGCCAGCAGCCCAAAATCTAGGGGAGCTTTCTTT
.	.	TRBJ1-2	TRBV29-1	CSVEVSPYGYTF	TGCAGCGTTGAGGTCAGCCCCTACGGCTACACCTTC
.	.	TRBJ1-4	TRBV15	CATSRQGLGEKLFF	TGTGCCACCAGCAGACAGGGCTTGGGTGAAAAACTGTTTTTT
few	.	TRBJ2-1	TRBV6-5	CASSYSKFGGSNEGYNEQFF	TGTGCCAGCAGTTACTCGAAATTTGGCGGAAGTAATGAGGGATACAATGAGCAGTTCTTC
.	.	TRBJ2-2	TRBV10-3	CAISDGGGELFF	TGTGCCATCAGTGATGGAGGCGGGGAGCTGTTTTTT
.	.	TRBJ1-4	TRBV18	CASSPSWGQNEKLFF	TGTGCCAGCTCCCCCAGTTGGGGGCAAAATGAAAAACTGTTTTTT
few	TRBD1	TRBJ2-7	TRBV27	CASSLLLGQGIGEQYF	TGTGCCAGCAGTTTACTTCTGGGACAGGGAATAGGCGAGCAGTACTTC
many	TRBD1	TRBJ2-7	TRBV7-9	CASSLGQGAYEQYF	TGTGCCAGCAGCTTAGGACAGGGAGCCTACGAGCAGTACTTC
few	TRBD1	TRBJ2-2	TRBV19	CASMFGLGRGITGELFF	TGTGCCAGTATGTTTGGTTTGGGCAGGGGGATCACCGGGGAGCTGTTTTTT
.	.	TRBJ2-1	TRBV9	CASSVEGQYNEQFF	TGTGCCAGCAGCGTAGAAGGACAGTACAATGAGCAGTTCTTC
.	.	TRBJ2-2	TRBV28	CASTLQGRATGELFF	TGTGCCAGCACCTTACAGGGGAGGGCCACCGGGGAGCTGTTTTTT
few	TRBD2	TRBJ2-3	TRBV20-1	CSARDLPSGEADTQYF	TGCAGTGCTAGAGATCTTCCTAGCGGGGAGGCAGATACGCAGTATTTT
.	.	TRBJ1-1	TRBV6-2/TRBV6-3	CASSYQGMNTEAFF	TGTGCCAGCAGTTACCAGGGGATGAACACTGAAGCTTTCTTT
.	.	TRBJ2-7	TRBV7-9	CASSSTIIKLYEQYF	TGTGCCAGCAGCTCGACTATAATAAAGCTTTACGAGCAGTACTTC
few	TRBD1	TRBJ1-1	TRBV7-2	CASSDRGWYTEAFF	TGTGCCAGCAGCGACAGGGGGTGGTACACTGAAGCTTTCTTT
.	.	TRBJ1-2	TRBV3-1	CASSQLSLGLNGYTF	TGTGCCAGCAGCCAATTATCTTTGGGTTTGAATGGCTACACCTTC
.	.	TRBJ2-2	TRBV13	CASSKPGELFF	TGTGCCAGCAGCAAGCCAGGGGAGCTGTTTTTT
.	.	TRBJ2-6	TRBV7-9	CASSNSGANVLTF	TGTGCCAGCAGCAACTCTGGGGCCAACGTCCTGACTTTC
few	.	TRBJ1-2	TRBV29-1	CSVEAQDKGIVYGYTF	TGCAGCGTTGAAGCCCAGGACAAGGGAATTGTTTATGGCTACACCTTC
.	TRBD1	TRBJ2-5	TRBV29-1	CSGNRQGMAQYF	TGCAGCGGGAACCGACAGGGGATGGCCCAGTACTTC
.	.	TRBJ2-4	TRBV20-1	CSATEMAKNIQYF	TGCAGTGCAACTGAGATGGCCAAAAACATTCAGTACTTC
medium-sized	.	TRBJ2-1	TRBV20-1	CSAREGVSYNEQFF	TGCAGTGCTAGAGAGGGCGTATCCTACAATGAGCAGTTCTTC
.	.	TRBJ2-2	TRBV7-2	CASSLDAGARELFF	TGTGCCAGCAGCTTAGACGCGGGGGCCCGGGAGCTGTTTTTT
few	.	TRBJ1-1	TRBV7-3	CASSLKRSRGTCGTEAFF	TGTGCCAGCAGCTTAAAACGTAGTAGGGGGACCTGCGGGACTGAAGCTTTCTTT
few	TRBD1	TRBJ2-2	TRBV12-3/TRBV12-4	CASSYIDRAGELFF	TGTGCCAGCAGCTACATAGACAGGGCCGGGGAGCTGTTTTTT
.	.	TRBJ1-1	TRBV20-1	CSALRAYNTEAFF	TGCAGTGCCTTACGGGCTTACAACACTGAAGCTTTCTTT
few	.	TRBJ2-7	TRBV29-1	CSVVQPKSYEQYF	TGCAGCGTTGTACAACCGAAAAGTTACGAGCAGTACTTC
.	TRBD2	TRBJ2-7	TRBV20-1	CSGGLAGFVQYF	TGCAGTGGGGGACTAGCGGGATTCGTGCAGTACTTC
.	.	TRBJ1-1	TRBV29-1	CSTKTMNTEAFF	TGCAGCACAAAGACGATGAACACTGAAGCTTTCTTT